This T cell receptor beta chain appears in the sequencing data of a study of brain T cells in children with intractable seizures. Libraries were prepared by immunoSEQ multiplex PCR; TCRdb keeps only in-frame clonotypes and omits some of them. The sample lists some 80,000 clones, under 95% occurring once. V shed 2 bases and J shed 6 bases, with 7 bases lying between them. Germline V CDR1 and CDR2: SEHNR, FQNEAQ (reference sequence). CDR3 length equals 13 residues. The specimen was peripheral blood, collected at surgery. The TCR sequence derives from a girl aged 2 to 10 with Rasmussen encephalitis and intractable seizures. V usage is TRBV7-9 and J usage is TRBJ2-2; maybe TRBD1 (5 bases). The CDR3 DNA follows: TGTGCCAGCAGCTTATTAGGGGCCGGGGAGCTGTTTTTT. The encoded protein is CASSLLGAGELFF. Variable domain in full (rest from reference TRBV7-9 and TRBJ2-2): DTGVSQNPRHKITKRGQNVTFRCDPISEHNRLYWYRQTLGQGPEFLTYFQNEAQLEKSRLLSDRFSAERPKGSFSTLEIQRTEQGDSAMYLCASSLLGAGELFFGEGSRLTVL.